The clone carrying this T cell receptor beta chain was observed at least ten times. The antigen is not known. It was by 5'RACE with 10-nucleotide random UMIs that the cDNA was made. Each sequencing run yielded over 190 million TCR-beta sequences from 15-18 subjects. MiXCR, run by TCRdb on the 5' RACE reads, gives a single entry per CDR3 protein. Of some 43,000 distinct CDR3 sequences listed, approximately 12% were seen once; the top ten hold 9%. These data are taken from a study of neurological immune-mediated disorders. There are 14 residues in the CDR3. Germline assignment: CDR1 MDHEN and CDR2 SYDVKM. The V end was cut by 1 base, the J end by 1 base, with 6 bases between. Study-wide points: The study found no CDR3 amino acid sequences shared by expanded clones across subjects, suggesting private repertoires in all groups.

The time point was: longitudinal time-point 3. A total of 2 million PBMCs stored at -80 degrees C provided the unsorted libraries. The V and J genes are TRBV28 and TRBJ2-3, with D unresolved. This receptor was taken from a male donor with HTLV-1-associated myelopathy (HAM/TSP). Sequenced input: PBMCs. CDR3 protein: CASSLFSGTDTQYF. The CDR3 DNA is TGTGCCAGCAGTTTATTTTCCGGCACAGATACGCAGTATTTT.